Listed below are T cell receptor beta chains from one sample, sequenced in a study of cytomegalovirus exposure and HLA in healthy donors. The assay was immunoSEQ multiplex PCR, and TCRdb's table has in-frame clones only and misses some. This table holds about 120,000 clones, 77% found once. The sequencing input was PBMCs. The source of these receptors is a human donor in good health. CDR3s include the opening cysteine and the closing phenylalanine or tryptophan. The D gene is left open where the match is weak. Where a row states a size, it is once, few, many or the class of an expanded clone; other rows omit it.

TRBJ2-4	TRBV15	NA	NA	TGTGCCACCAGCAGAGATCGGGTCTTGGGAGAAGGGACACAAAACAGTCAGTACTTC	CATSRDRVLGEGTQNSQYF
TRBJ1-2	TRBV6-5	NA	few	TGTGCCAGCAGTGAACTATATGGCTACACCTTC	CASSELYGYTF
TRBJ1-2	TRBV10-3	NA	NA	TGTGCCATCAGTGATCCGAGGGTCTATGGCTACACCTTC	CAISDPRVYGYTF
TRBJ2-1	TRBV7-6	TRBD2	NA	TGTGCCAGCAGCGCCGGGACTAGCAATGAGCAGTTCTTC	CASSAGTSNEQFF
TRBJ1-3	TRBV29-1	NA	NA	TGCAGCGTTGAGTCCGTCAGCTCTGGAAACACCATATATTTT	CSVESVSSGNTIYF
TRBJ2-1	TRBV6-1	TRBD2	NA	TGTGCCAGTGGACTAGCGGGTCTTTACAATGAGCAGTTCTTC	CASGLAGLYNEQFF
TRBJ2-2	TRBV6-1	NA	NA	TGTGCCAGCAGTATTTTAGCGGACGGGGAGCTGTTTTTT	CASSILADGELFF
TRBJ1-2	TRBV30	NA	NA	TGTGCCTGGAGCCGGAGAGCACCTAACTATGGCTACACCTTC	CAWSRRAPNYGYTF
TRBJ2-5	TRBV5-4	TRBD2	NA	TGTGCCAGCAGCTTAACTAGCGGGGGGCAAGAGACCCAGTACTTC	CASSLTSGGQETQYF
TRBJ1-1	TRBV28	NA	NA	TGTGCCAGCAGTCAGGCAGGGGCGCTAGGTTCAGCTTTCTTT	CASSQAGALGSAFF
TRBJ2-3	TRBV11-2	TRBD2	NA	TGTGCCAGCAGCTCGGTAGCGGGAGGAGGCACAGATACGCAGTATTTT	CASSSVAGGGTDTQYF
TRBJ1-5	TRBV28	NA	once	TGTGCCAGCACCCTAGAGCCGAGCAATCAGCCCCAGCATTTT	CASTLEPSNQPQHF
TRBJ1-2	TRBV6-1	NA	NA	TGTGCCAGCAGTGAACAGTCACGACTAAACAACTATGGCTACACCTTC	CASSEQSRLNNYGYTF
TRBJ2-2	TRBV6-5	TRBD2	NA	TGTGCCAGCAGATCTTCTAGCGGTAACACCGGGGAGCTGTTTTTT	CASRSSSGNTGELFF
TRBJ1-2	TRBV10-3	NA	NA	TGTGCCATCAGTGAGGGGGAAGGGGGAAGATATGGCTACACCTTC	CAISEGEGGRYGYTF
TRBJ2-6	TRBV6-6	NA	NA	TGTGCCAGCAGTTATGGGGCCTCTGGGGCCAACGTCCTGACTTTC	CASSYGASGANVLTF
TRBJ1-1	TRBV9	TRBD1	NA	TGTGCCAGCAGCGTTTCTACAGGGGGGACTGAAGCTTTCTTT	CASSVSTGGTEAFF
TRBJ2-3	TRBV6-5	NA	NA	TGTGCCAGCAGTTTGGGACTGATCCCTAGCACAGATACGCAGTATTTT	CASSLGLIPSTDTQYF
TRBJ2-1	TRBV5-1	NA	NA	TGCGCCAGCAGCCGCGTGGCAGGGGATCATGAGCAGTTCTTC	CASSRVAGDHEQFF
TRBJ2-5	TRBV7-9	TRBD2	NA	TGTGCCAGCAGCCGGATAGCGGGAGGAGAGACCCAGTACTTC	CASSRIAGGETQYF
TRBJ1-1	TRBV11-2	TRBD1	NA	TGTGCCAGCAGCTTATCCCCGGGACAGGGAATGAACACTGAAGCTTTCTTT	CASSLSPGQGMNTEAFF
TRBJ1-5	TRBV18	TRBD1	NA	TGTGCCAGCTCACCAAGTGGGCCAGGGGGCATGGAGCCCCAGCATTTT	CASSPSGPGGMEPQHF
TRBJ2-3	TRBV27	TRBD2	few	TGTGCCAGCAGTTTATCTGGAGCGGGAGTCGTAGATACGCAGTATTTT	CASSLSGAGVVDTQYF
TRBJ2-6	TRBV5-1	NA	NA	TGCGCCAGCAGCTTAGATTTAACAGGCCCGAGCTCTGGGGCCAACGTCCTGACTTTC	CASSLDLTGPSSGANVLTF
TRBJ1-4	TRBV11-2	NA	NA	TGTGCCAGCAGCCCACAACAGGTCCTGAATGAAAAACTGTTTTTT	CASSPQQVLNEKLFF
TRBJ2-7	TRBV10-3	NA	few	TGTGCCATCAGGCAGGGGAGGGACGAGCAGTACTTC	CAIRQGRDEQYF
TRBJ1-1	TRBV18	NA	NA	TGTGCCAGCTCACCACCGAGTTTACAGGATACTGAAGCTTTCTTT	CASSPPSLQDTEAFF
TRBJ1-1	TRBV28	NA	NA	TGTGCCAGCAGCCGGGGTTTTGAAGCTTTCTTT	CASSRGFEAFF
TRBJ2-3	TRBV5-1	NA	once	TGCGCCAGCAGCTTGGGAGTAGCGTACACAGATACGCAGTATTTT	CASSLGVAYTDTQYF